These 7 T cell receptor beta chains were all obtained from the same sample, sequenced in a study of glioma-infiltrating T cells. Using RNA template, CDR3s of TCR alpha and beta were amplified with iRepertoire arm-PCR. TCRdb re-called the multiplex PCR reads through MiXCR, storing one row per CDR3 protein. The sample comprises 100,000 to 150,000 distinct CDR3 sequences, under 30% of which are singletons, and under 35% rests with the top ten. The specimen sequenced was glioma tissue, nonneoplastic brain tissue, or PBMCs (not recorded which). These receptors all stem from a human donor with low-grade glioma or glioblastoma, undergoing nonglioma brain surgery, or in good health (not recorded which).

This clonotype was picked up many times. The V and J genes are TRBV20-1 and TRBJ1-5; the D gene is possibly TRBD1 (5 bases). The CDR3 has 13 residues. Trimming took 3 bases from V and 7 from J, leaving 13 bases between them. The germline gives CDR1 DFQATT, CDR2 SNEGSKA (reference sequence). CDR3 protein: CSARDPGGQPQHF. The DNA for the CDR3 is TGCAGTGCTAGGGACCCGGGGGGGCAGCCCCAGCATTTT.

Many counts were recorded for this clonotype. V gene TRBV19 combines with J gene TRBJ2-3; 7 bases agree with TRBD1. Trimming cost V 5 bases and J 0 bases; bases outside gene matches: 5. The germline CDR1 and CDR2 sequences are LNHDA and SQIVND (reference sequence). This CDR3 region has 15 residues. The chain's CDR3 is CASSSYRGSTDTQYF. CDR3 coding DNA: TGTGCCAGTAGTTCGTACAGGGGAAGCACAGATACGCAGTATTTT.

The rearrangement uses TRBV4-2 and TRBJ2-5; D is unresolved. Looked up from germline, CDR1 is LGHNA and CDR2 is YNFKEQ. There are 13 residues in the CDR3. V was clipped by 0 bases and J by 5 bases, with 7 bases between them. CDR3 region: CASSQDSRETQYF. The CDR3 DNA follows: TGTGCCAGCAGCCAAGATAGCCGGGAGACCCAGTACTTC.

This clonotype was seen at least ten times. The chain employs TRBV4-1 and TRBJ2-5, with D hard to call. The germline CDR1 and CDR2 sequences are MGHRA and YSYEKL. The CDR3 contains 15 residues. The V end was cut by 1 base, the J end by 4 bases, with 13 bases between. This CDR3 is CASSQGQDPGETQYF. In DNA form, the CDR3 reads TGCGCCAGCAGCCAAGGTCAGGACCCTGGAGAGACCCAGTACTTC.

The V call is TRBV28, the J call TRBJ1-5, with 9 positions matching TRBD1. This CDR3 has 14 residues. J gave up 4 bases and V 6 bases, and 4 bases lay outside the gene matches. Germline lookup yields CDR1 MDHEN and CDR2 SYDVKM. Written as DNA, the CDR3 is TGTGCCAGCAGGTCCGGGACAGGGAATCAGCCCCAGCATTTT. It is translated as CASRSGTGNQPQHF.

For this clonotype: This may be a read error: a much more frequent sequence differs by one nucleotide. The rearrangement links TRBV6-2 or TRBV6-3 to TRBJ2-2; possible D gene TRBD2, 5 bases. Germline lookup yields CDR1 MNHEY and CDR2 SVGEGT. The CDR3 extends over 13 amino acids. CDR3 bases: TGTGCCAGCCGACACCTGAACACCGGGAAGCTGTTTTTT. It encodes CASRHLNTGKLFF.

CDR3: CASSQGGRQAMTEAFF. The DNA for the CDR3 is TGTGCCAGCAGCCAAGGCGGGAGACAGGCGATGACTGAAGCTTTCTTT. This chain links TRBV3-1 with TRBJ1-1, with D maybe TRBD1 (6 bases). The germline V gene has CDR1 LGHDT and CDR2 YNNKEL (reference sequence). The CDR3 spans 16 residues. V lost 1 base to trimming and J lost 5 bases, with 17 bases between them.